Here is one T cell receptor beta chain with its context. Antigen: not known. The entry originates in a study of human T cells and chemical hapten exposure. Study observations and caveats: TCRs above 1 in 1000 frequency stayed constant with DPC sensitization. Donors, who had alopecia, may show an immune response that differs from healthy people's.

The CDR3 spans 12 residues. Trimming stripped 11 bases from V and 6 bases from J, with 14 bases between. Germline V gene data show CDR1 as MDHEN and CDR2 as SYDVKM. As to time point: patch test 1, 2 weeks after DPC sensitization. Treatment defined: therapeutic diphenylcyclopropenone sensitization with weekly scalp DPC. From the RACE reads, TCRdb called clonotypes with MiXCR, one entry per CDR3 protein. Altogether 90,000 to 120,000 distinct CDR3 sequences are present, 9.5% to 11% being singletons, with the ten largest covering under 4.5%. The TCR sequence derives from a woman in her thirties or forties with alopecia areata. Some clones in this sample may be carry-over from other donors' samples. The sample in question was whole blood, obtained in connection with sensitization to the hapten diphenylcyclopropenone (DPC). The chain uses TRBV28 and TRBJ2-1; D not certain. The CDR3 sequence: CASADRFNEQFF. CDR3 DNA: TGTGCCTCAGCAGACCGTTTCAATGAGCAGTTCTTC.